One and the same sample provided the 27 T cell receptor beta chains below, sequenced in a study of molecular identifiers for immune sequencing clone quantification (dated by TCRdb to 2016 to 2019). The library was built by means of PCR. The run used a NextSeq 500. TCRdb passed the public sequencing reads through fastp at Q25 and MiXCR, retaining productive beta sequences. Each CDR3 protein gets just one entry, which takes the most common genes and DNA from the rows behind it. The sample table holds approximately 320,000 distinct CDR3 sequences, of which roughly 23% were seen once. 0.65% to 0.95% of the sample lies in the top ten. Sequencing was performed on naive CD8+ T cells from blood, with Jurkat cell RNA spiked in. The cell subset or site label of this sample denotes: FACS-sorted CD8+CD4-CCR7+CD45RA+ naive T cells. Receptors originate from a human donor in good health. Some libraries in this study had Jurkat cell RNA spiked in.

In this sample, this clonotype turned up once. The junction differs from germline at one of its ends, possibly a read error. The CDR3 DNA reads as TGCGCCAGCAGTCTCCGGGACATGAGGGCCTTTAACATTCAGTACTTC. Its translation: CASSLRDMRAFNIQYF. The chain carries TRBV6-6 and TRBJ2-4; D is perhaps TRBD1 (6 bases). CDR3 length equals 16 residues. Germline V gives CDR1 MNHNY, CDR2 SVGAGI (reference sequence).

In its sample, this clonotype was seen a few times. No conserved phenylalanine or tryptophan is present at the end of the CDR3, so a read error is the likely explanation. V gene TRBV27 combines with J gene TRBJ2-3, with 8 nucleotides matching TRBD2. In germline, CDR1 is MNHEY, CDR2 SMNVEV (reference sequence). The J segment lost 2 bases and the V segment lost 2 bases, leaving 9 bases of the junction unmatched. The CDR3 covers 17 residues. The CDR3 here is CASSLQLAATPTDTQYS. The CDR3 nucleotides read TGTGCCAGCAGTTTACAACTAGCGGCAACTCCCACAGATACGCAGTATTCT.

This clonotype was counted many times. The rearrangement joins TRBV14 to TRBJ2-7, with D unresolved. The ends were cut back, 0 bases at V and 5 bases at J, with 11 bases in the middle. CDR1 and CDR2 from the germline V gene are SGHDN and FVKESK. CDR3 length: 14 amino acids. The CDR3 nucleotides read TGTGCCAGCAGCCAAGAGGGTAACACTCACGAGCAGTACTTC. This codes for CASSQEGNTHEQYF.

In its sample, this clonotype was seen a few times. This chain links TRBV27 with TRBJ2-5, with TRBD2 as a possible D gene (6 bases). Germline CDR1 and CDR2: MNHEY and SMNVEV (reference sequence). This CDR3 contains 16 residues. Trimming cost V 5 bases and J 2 bases, with 18 bases left between them. The DNA for the CDR3 is TGTGCCAGCAGTCCCAGTCTAGGGGAGGCGCAAGAGACCCAGTACTTC. Protein product: CASSPSLGEAQETQYF.

This clonotype was recorded once. It may be a read error: a sequence one base away is much more abundant. This chain joins TRBV29-1 and TRBJ2-2; D uncertain. With 4 bases removed from V and 6 bases from J, the gap between germline ends came to 6 bases. CDR3 length equals 11 residues. The germline V gene encodes CDR1 SQVTM and CDR2 ANQGSEA. This chain's CDR3 is CSVAGSGELFF. The CDR3 DNA reads as TGCAGCGTTGCCGGGTCCGGGGAGCTGTTTTTT.

By frequency in the sample, this clonotype is medium-sized. This chain uses TRBV27 with TRBJ2-1; TRBD2 matches 10 bases. Germline lookup yields CDR1 MNHEY and CDR2 SMNVEV (reference sequence). The V and J ends lost 2 bases and 2 bases, in that order; junction bases with no gene match: 3. CDR3 length: 16 amino acids. The CDR3 is CASSLTSGATYNEQFF. In DNA form, the CDR3 reads TGTGCCAGCAGTTTAACTAGCGGGGCCACCTACAATGAGCAGTTCTTC.

In this sample, this clonotype turned up a few times. CDR3 residues: CAINRGQGADTQYF. The DNA of the CDR3 is TGTGCCATCAATAGGGGACAGGGCGCAGATACGCAGTATTTT. The chain recombines TRBV10-3 with TRBJ2-3, with 9 bases aligning to TRBD1. V gave up 7 bases and J gave up 4 bases; unmatched junction bases: 6. Germline V gene sequence: CDR1 ENHRY, CDR2 SYGVKD. The CDR3 is made up of 14 amino acids.

This clonotype appeared many times. The chain combines TRBV4-2 with TRBJ2-3; 9 positions agree with TRBD2. V lost 4 bases to trimming and J lost 1 base; unmatched junction nucleotides: 3. The CDR3 sequence is 15 residues long. CDR1 is LGHNA, CDR2 YNFKEQ, per germline. CDR3 residues: CASSRSSGGTDTQYF. The CDR3 DNA follows: TGTGCCAGCAGCCGTTCTAGCGGGGGCACAGATACGCAGTATTTT.

This clonotype was found many times. This chain uses TRBV3-1 with TRBJ1-2; D call uncertain. The CDR3 is 12 residues long. Trimming took 0 bases from V and 2 from J, leaving 1 base between them. CDR1 is LGHDT and CDR2 is YNNKEL in the germline V gene (reference sequence). The CDR3 spells CASSQENYGYTF. The CDR3 nucleotides are TGTGCCAGCAGCCAAGAAAACTATGGCTACACCTTC.

This clonotype was found many times. The chain uses TRBV5-4 and TRBJ1-1; 7 positions match TRBD1. Germline CDR1 reads SGHNT; CDR2 reads YYREEE (reference sequence). The CDR3 runs to 15 residues. After removal of 2 bases from V and 3 bases from J, the junction contained 7 bases not matched to a gene. CDR3 sequence (DNA): TGTGCCAGCAGCTTTGGAGGGGGCGACGACACTGAAGCTTTCTTT. Translated, it gives CASSFGGGDDTEAFF.

This clonotype has just a few counts. The chain employs TRBV2 and TRBJ1-6; TRBD1 matches 8 bases. The CDR3 spans 18 residues. Germline V CDR1 and CDR2: SNHLY, FYNNEI. V lost 6 bases and J lost 0; bases outside the gene matches: 10. For the CDR3, the DNA is TGTGCCAGCAGGAAGGACAGGGATACGAGCTCCTATAATTCACCCCTCCACTTT. Translation gives CASRKDRDTSSYNSPLHF.

This clonotype occurred many times. The rearrangement links TRBV12-3 or TRBV12-4 to TRBJ1-1; D gene ambiguous. The CDR3 runs to 12 residues. With 3 bases removed from V and 6 bases from J, the gap between germline ends came to 8 bases. In DNA, the CDR3 is TGTGCCAGCAGTTTGGGGTACGCTGAAGCTTTCTTT. It codes for CASSLGYAEAFF.

The table lists this clonotype with many counts. The chain has TRBV28 and TRBJ1-3; D call uncertain. Looked up from germline, CDR1 is MDHEN and CDR2 is SYDVKM. The CDR3 is made up of 14 amino acids. The V end lost 3 bases, the J end lost 2 bases, and 8 bases lay between the germline ends. CDR3 in amino acids: CASSFVKTGNTIYF. DNA of the CDR3: TGTGCCAGCAGTTTCGTGAAGACTGGAAACACCATATATTTT.

Worth noting for this clonotype: This may stem from a read error, because a much larger clone lies one nucleotide away. CDR3 amino acids: CASCPWGEDYGYTF. DNA for the CDR3: TGTGCCAGCTGTCCATGGGGGGAGGACTATGGCTACACCTTC. The chain is built from TRBV28 and TRBJ1-2, with a tentative D call TRBD1 (5 bases). Deletions cut 8 bases from V and 3 bases from J, with 16 bases between. The length of the CDR3 is 14 residues. Germline assignment: CDR1 MDHEN and CDR2 SYDVKM.

The V gene is TRBV30, the J gene TRBJ2-1; D is undetermined. Germline CDR1 reads GTSNPN; CDR2 reads SVGIG (reference sequence). The CDR3 consists of 12 residues. V lost 0 bases to trimming and J lost 9 bases, with 9 bases between them. CDR3 DNA: TGTGCCTGGAGTGTACTGGGCGGTGAGCAGTTCTTC. Protein product: CAWSVLGGEQFF.

The table lists this clonotype with a few counts. The chain couples TRBV4-1 to TRBJ1-1; maybe TRBD1 (6 bases). Trimming pared 2 bases from V and 7 bases from J, leaving 11 bases between. The germline gives CDR1 MGHRA, CDR2 YSYEKL. The CDR3 runs 13 residues. The CDR3 is CASSQKADSEAFF. The CDR3 nucleotides read TGCGCCAGCAGCCAAAAGGCGGACAGTGAAGCTTTCTTT.

This clonotype showed up many times. The V gene is TRBV4-2, the J gene TRBJ2-7; the D is unclear. Germline V lookup: CDR1 LGHNA, CDR2 YNFKEQ. V lost 4 bases, J lost 4 bases, and 8 bases lay in between. This CDR3 is 12 amino acids long. CDR3 in amino acids: CASSPDLYEQYF. Written as DNA, the CDR3 is TGTGCCAGCAGCCCAGACTTGTACGAGCAGTACTTC.

Comment on this clonotype: This clone may be a read error of a much larger clone one base away. The V gene is TRBV14, the J gene TRBJ2-5; maybe TRBD1 (6 bases). Germline V lookup: CDR1 SGHDN, CDR2 FVKESK. CDR3 length: 15 residues. The CDR3, as DNA: TGTTCCAGCAGCCCCGGGACACGCTCCGTGGAGACCCAGTACTTC. Translated: CSSSPGTRSVETQYF.

Concerning this clonotype: A much larger clone lies one base from this, so it may be a read error. This chain joins TRBV7-8 and TRBJ1-1; D is uncertain. CDR1 is SGHVS, CDR2 FQNEAQ, per germline. The CDR3 is 14 residues long. CDR3 coding DNA: TGTACCAGCAGCTTAGTGGATCTGAACACTGAAGCTTTCTTT. The encoded protein is CTSSLVDLNTEAFF.

To note about this clonotype: At one of its ends the junction is not consistent with the germline gene, which may arise from a read error. The chain uses TRBV28 and TRBJ2-5; 7 bases agree with TRBD1. CDR3 length equals 15 residues. Per the germline V gene, CDR1 is MDHEN and CDR2 is SYDVKM. Written as DNA, the CDR3 is TGTGCCGGCAGTCCGGGACAGATACGCCGAGAGACCCAGTACTTC. The encoded protein is CAGSPGQIRRETQYF. Drawing the rest from reference TRBV28 and TRBJ2-5, the complete variable domain is DVKVTQSSRYLVKRTGEKVFLECVQDMDHENMFWYRQDPGLGLRLIYFSYDVKMKEKGDIPEGYSVSREKKERFSLILESASTNQTSMYLCAGSPGQIRRETQYFGPGTRLLVL.

Comments on this clonotype: This may come from a read error, since a much larger clone is one base off. The chain joins TRBV25-1 to TRBJ2-1; D perhaps matches TRBD2 (5 bases). The CDR3 runs to 14 residues. CDR1 is MGHDK, CDR2 SYGVNS, per germline. DNA for the CDR3: TGTGCCAGCAGTGTTGGGGAGTCCTACGATGAGCAGTTCTTC. It codes for CASSVGESYDEQFF.

This clonotype showed up many times. The CDR3 DNA reads as TGCGCCAGCAGCTTGGCCCCGACAGGGACCACTGAAGCTTTCTTT. Its protein is CASSLAPTGTTEAFF. This chain links TRBV5-1 with TRBJ1-1, with 7 bases that match TRBD1. This CDR3 is 15 amino acids long. CDR1 is SGHRS, CDR2 YFSETQ, per germline. J was trimmed by 4 bases and V by 0 bases; bases with no gene match: 6.

There are a few counts of this clonotype. The chain recombines TRBV27 with TRBJ1-4; perhaps TRBD1 as D (6 bases). V lost 5 bases, J lost 6 bases, and 13 bases lay in between. This CDR3 spans 14 amino acids. The germline V gene has CDR1 MNHEY and CDR2 SMNVEV (reference sequence). The CDR3 DNA reads as TGTGCCAGCAGTCCGGGACACATTTATGAAAAACTGTTTTTT. Residues: CASSPGHIYEKLFF.

The V gene is TRBV12-3 or TRBV12-4, the J gene TRBJ1-2, with D hard to call. V was trimmed by 4 bases and J by 3 bases, leaving 15 bases between them. This CDR3 comprises 15 residues. This CDR3 reads CASSYSGTKDYGYTF. In DNA, the CDR3 is TGTGCCAGCAGTTATAGTGGAACTAAGGACTATGGCTACACCTTC.

The V and J genes are TRBV27 and TRBJ1-5; D possibly corresponds to TRBD1 (6 bases). The CDR3 spans 15 residues. Germline lookup yields CDR1 MNHEY and CDR2 SMNVEV (reference sequence). With 2 bases removed from V and 4 bases from J, the gap between germline ends came to 12 bases. The CDR3 is CASSLAGEANQPQHF. The CDR3 nucleotides read TGTGCCAGCAGTTTAGCAGGGGAAGCGAATCAGCCCCAGCATTTT.

This clonotype came up many times. The V call is TRBV9, the J call TRBJ2-4, with a tentative D call TRBD2 (6 bases). Deletions cut 0 bases from V and 8 bases from J, with 15 bases between. CDR1 SGDLS and CDR2 YYNGEE come from the germline V gene. The CDR3 has 15 residues. CDR3 sequence (DNA): TGTGCCAGCAGCGTAGTGACGGGAGCAGGCGACATTCAGTACTTC. Protein sequence: CASSVVTGAGDIQYF. Drawing the rest from reference TRBV9 and TRBJ2-4, the complete variable domain is DSGVTQTPKHLITATGQRVTLRCSPRSGDLSVYWYQQSLDQGLQFLIQYYNGEERAKGNILERFSAQQFPDLHSELNLSSLELGDSALYFCASSVVTGAGDIQYFGAGTRLSVL.

This clonotype came up a few times. The J gene is TRBJ2-4, the V gene TRBV12-3 or TRBV12-4; 8 bases match TRBD2. This CDR3 spans 16 amino acids. The V segment lost 7 bases and the J segment 6 bases; nucleotides outside the gene matches: 14. This chain's CDR3 is CASTPRAAGVANIQYF. CDR3 in DNA: TGTGCCAGCACCCCAAGGGCAGCGGGAGTCGCAAACATTCAGTACTTC.